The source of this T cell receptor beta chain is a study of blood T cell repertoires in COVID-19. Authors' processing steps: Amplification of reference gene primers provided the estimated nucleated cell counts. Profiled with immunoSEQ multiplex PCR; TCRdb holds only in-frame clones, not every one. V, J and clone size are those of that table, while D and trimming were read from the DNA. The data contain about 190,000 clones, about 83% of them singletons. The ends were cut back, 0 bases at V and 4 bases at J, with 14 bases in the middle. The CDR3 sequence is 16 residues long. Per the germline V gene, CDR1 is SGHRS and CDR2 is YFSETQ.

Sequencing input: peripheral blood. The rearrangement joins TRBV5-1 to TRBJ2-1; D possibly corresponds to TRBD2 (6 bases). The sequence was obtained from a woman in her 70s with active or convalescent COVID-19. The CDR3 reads CASSLEVGGRYNEQFF. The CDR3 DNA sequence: TGCGCCAGCAGCTTGGAGGTGGGAGGAAGGTACAATGAGCAGTTCTTC.